This TCR beta chain is from a study of control samples from healthy donors and cancer patients. This clone occurred once. The method was immunoSEQ multiplex PCR; TCRdb's version includes in-frame clones alone and lacks a portion of them. The sample has about 150,000 clones; under 90% are singletons. This CDR3 comprises 14 residues. Germline V gene lookup returns CDR1 KGHDR and CDR2 SFDVKD. Trimming shortened V by 4 bases and J by 5 bases, and 13 bases separated the two germline ends. The TCR sequence derives from a man aged 30 to 39 in good health. Sequencing used blood. V usage is TRBV24-1 and J usage is TRBJ2-5; D possibly corresponds to TRBD1 (6 bases). Here the CDR3 DNA reads TGTGCCACCAGTGACCCGGACCAGGGGGAGACCCAGTACTTC. This translates into CATSDPDQGETQYF.